The next 17 T cell receptor beta chains were all read from a single sample in a study of post-analysis software for immune sequencing data. Study observations and caveats: In patients, about 5 TRBV segments were more frequent than in controls, with TRBV5-6, TRBV5-1 and TRBV20-1 among them.

Prepared libraries of TCR beta cDNA carried unique molecular identifiers. One entry per CDR3 protein results from TCRdb running MiXCR on the PCR reads. The sample shows some 800,000 distinct CDR3 sequences, roughly 50% of them seen only once. No antigen is known for these receptors. Sequences were obtained from blood. Receptor source: a girl aged 5-17 years with multiple sclerosis.

The chain couples TRBV4-2 to TRBJ2-7, with D possibly TRBD1 on 6 matching bases. The germline gives CDR1 LGHNA, CDR2 YNFKEQ. V lost 0 bases and J 3 bases, leaving 12 bases between the germline ends. The CDR3 consists of 15 residues. The CDR3 loop is CASSQDSGVGYEQYF. The CDR3 DNA reads TGTGCCAGCAGCCAAGATTCAGGGGTAGGCTACGAGCAGTACTTC.

A few counts support this clonotype. J is TRBJ1-5 and V is TRBV12-3 or TRBV12-4; D may be TRBD1 (5 bases). Trimming removed 6 bases at V and 11 bases at J, with 14 bases between. This CDR3 is 12 amino acids long. The CDR3 bases are TGTGCCAGCAGCCCGAATTGGGGGGCCCAGCATTTT. It translates to CASSPNWGAQHF.

CDR3 DNA: TGTGCCAGCAGTGACAGTGGGACCTACAATGAGCAGTTCTTC. Translated, it gives CASSDSGTYNEQFF. The chain joins TRBV27 to TRBJ2-1, with D perhaps matching TRBD1 (5 bases). The CDR3 is made up of 14 amino acids. The V end was cut by 5 bases, the J end by 2 bases, with 10 bases between. CDR1 is MNHEY and CDR2 is SMNVEV in the germline V gene (reference sequence).

This chain connects TRBV4-2 to TRBJ2-3; weak D call: TRBD2 (5 bases). Germline loops: CDR1 LGHNA, CDR2 YNFKEQ. This CDR3 is built from 14 residues. V lost 1 base and J 8 bases, leaving 13 bases between the germline ends. The CDR3 reads CASSQVSGEGTQYF. DNA for the CDR3: TGTGCCAGCAGCCAAGTTTCGGGTGAGGGTACGCAGTATTTT.

J is TRBJ1-5 and V is TRBV6-5, with D unclear. The CDR3 is 14 amino acids. V lost 0 bases and J 5 bases, leaving 8 bases between the germline ends. Germline V gene sequence: CDR1 MNHEY, CDR2 SVGAGI. The CDR3 DNA sequence: TGTGCCAGCAGTTACTCGGCGGATTATCAGCCCCAGCATTTT. Its protein is CASSYSADYQPQHF.

The rearrangement uses TRBV28 and TRBJ1-3, with unresolved D. The CDR3 extends over 13 amino acids. Trimming removed 6 bases at V and 5 bases at J, with 11 bases between. CDR1 is MDHEN, CDR2 SYDVKM, per germline. This CDR3 reads CASSPDARNTIYF. The CDR3 DNA sequence: TGTGCCAGCAGCCCGGACGCTAGAAACACCATATATTTT.

The V and J genes are TRBV20-1 and TRBJ2-4; D is unresolved. Germline V gene sequence: CDR1 DFQATT, CDR2 SNEGSKA (reference sequence). The V end was cut by 1 base, the J end by 6 bases, with 7 bases between. The CDR3 loop spans 12 amino acids. As DNA, the CDR3 is TGCAGTGCTAGAGGCAGACGAAACATTCAGTACTTC. It translates to CSARGRRNIQYF.

V is TRBV29-1 and J is TRBJ1-1; D not resolved. Trimming shortened V by 7 bases and J by 1 base, and 13 bases separated the two germline ends. This CDR3 is 13 amino acids long. Germline V gene lookup returns CDR1 SQVTM and CDR2 ANQGSEA. The CDR3 is CSARSWGNTEAFF. For the CDR3, the DNA is TGCAGCGCCCGGTCCTGGGGGAACACTGAAGCTTTCTTT.

CDR3 protein: CASSLFQGIGETQYF. For the CDR3, the DNA is TGCGCCAGCAGCTTGTTTCAGGGGATAGGTGAGACCCAGTACTTC. The gene calls are TRBV5-1 and TRBJ2-5; perhaps TRBD1 as D (6 bases). The germline V and J ends were trimmed by 1 base and 5 bases, with 15 bases remaining between them. There are 15 residues in the CDR3. Looked up from germline, CDR1 is SGHRS and CDR2 is YFSETQ.

This clonotype was counted a few times. CDR3 in amino acids: CASSKTVHSGANVLTF. CDR3 nucleotide sequence: TGTGCCAGTAGTAAGACAGTCCACTCTGGGGCCAACGTCCTGACTTTC. The chain couples TRBV19 to TRBJ2-6; a weak D match, TRBD1 (5 bases). V was shortened by 4 bases and J by 0 bases, with 10 bases between the two germline ends. The CDR3 runs 16 residues. The germline V gene has CDR1 LNHDA and CDR2 SQIVND (reference sequence).

This clonotype was picked up a small number of times. This rearrangement joins TRBV29-1 to TRBJ2-1; D is uncertain. CDR3 size: 12 residues. CDR1 and CDR2 (germline): SQVTM, ANQGSEA. Trimming stripped 4 bases from V and 5 bases from J, with 9 bases between. The CDR3 DNA follows: TGCAGCGTTGTGTTGGCAGACAATGAGCAGTTCTTC. It yields the protein CSVVLADNEQFF.

The V gene is TRBV12-3 or TRBV12-4, the J gene TRBJ2-1; 7 nucleotides align to TRBD2. This CDR3 contains 16 residues. Trimming cost V 5 bases and J 8 bases; bases outside gene matches: 15. This CDR3 is CASSHSAGRARDEQFF. The CDR3 DNA reads as TGTGCCAGCAGTCACTCAGCGGGGAGGGCCAGGGATGAGCAGTTCTTC.

In DNA, the CDR3 is TGTGCCAGCAGACCTAGATTGGGGGAAAAACTGTTTTTT. The encoded protein is CASRPRLGEKLFF. The genes are TRBV12-3 or TRBV12-4 and TRBJ1-4; no clear D gene. CDR3 size: 13 residues. Trimming removed 6 bases from V and 8 bases from J, with 13 bases in between.

The chain is built from TRBV7-9 and TRBJ2-1; 10 positions match TRBD2. V lost 7 bases, J lost 1 base, and 13 bases stayed unmatched. The CDR3 is 18 residues long. CDR1 is SEHNR, CDR2 FQNEAQ, per germline (reference sequence). The CDR3 DNA is TGTGCCAGCACCAAACCCGTAGCGGGAGGTTTATCCTACAATGAGCAGTTCTTC. It codes for CASTKPVAGGLSYNEQFF.

This sequence joins TRBV2 and TRBJ2-7; 8 bases agree with TRBD2. Germline V lookup: CDR1 SNHLY, CDR2 FYNNEI. The junction had 10 bases not matched to a gene; V was cut back by 3 bases and J by 3 bases. The CDR3 has 16 amino acids. The CDR3 loop reads CASSEIGAGEGYEQYF. For the CDR3, the DNA is TGTGCCAGCAGTGAGATAGGAGCGGGAGAAGGCTACGAGCAGTACTTC.

This clonotype has only a few counts. The rearrangement links TRBV12-3 or TRBV12-4 to TRBJ1-2; 7 bases are shared with TRBD1. Germline trimming cut 6 bases from V and 2 bases from J; bases unmatched to any gene: 3. CDR3 length: 13 residues. Here the CDR3 DNA reads TGTGCCAGCAGATTGACAGGGAACTATGGCTACACCTTC. Amino acid sequence: CASRLTGNYGYTF.

This clonotype has only a few counts. The V and J genes are TRBV20-1 and TRBJ1-4; perhaps TRBD1 as D (5 bases). Germline loops: CDR1 DFQATT, CDR2 SNEGSKA (reference sequence). This CDR3 has 14 amino acids. Trimming removed 0 bases from V and 8 bases from J, with 13 bases in between. The CDR3 DNA reads TGCAGTGCTAGAGATTTGGGGGGAGGCGAAAAACTGTTTTTT. Translated: CSARDLGGGEKLFF.